This T cell receptor (beta chain) was identified during a study of cytomegalovirus exposure and HLA in healthy donors. Findings of the study overall: In a later analysis, donors in an Asian-associated ancestry cluster reportedly had fewer N-insertions in productive TCRs than the cohort mean.

Notes on this clone: What it recognizes is unknown.

At the time of sampling, donors were nominally healthy, though unrecorded immune exposures were likely. The PCR had 60 Vbeta and 13 Jbeta primers. Method: immunoSEQ multiplex PCR; TCRdb's copy keeps in-frame clones and lacks some. The table includes about 260,000 clones, roughly 86% detected once. V gave up 3 bases and J gave up 5 bases; unmatched junction bases: 3. The CDR3 is made up of 14 amino acids. Germline-derived CDR1 and CDR2 are MDHEN and SYDVKM. J is TRBJ1-5 and V is TRBV28, with 8 bases fitting TRBD1. What was sequenced was PBMCs. The clonotype originates from a woman aged 40 to 50 in good health and CMV-seropositive. CDR3 sequence reads: CASSFAGGYQPQHF. For the CDR3, the DNA is TGTGCCAGCAGTTTCGCAGGGGGCTATCAGCCCCAGCATTTT. Filled out from reference TRBV28 and TRBJ1-5, the complete variable domain reads DVKVTQSSRYLVKRTGEKVFLECVQDMDHENMFWYRQDPGLGLRLIYFSYDVKMKEKGDIPEGYSVSREKKERFSLILESASTNQTSMYLCASSFAGGYQPQHFGDGTRLSIL.